This TCR beta chain was captured in a study of blood T cell repertoires in COVID-19. Study-level background: Whether acute or convalescent, the COVID-19 samples came from the United States, Italy and Spain.

CDR1 and CDR2 from the germline V gene are LGHNT and FRNRAP. Unmatched junction bases numbered 1, after V lost 0 bases and J lost 2 bases. The CDR3 loop spans 16 amino acids. Libraries were prepared by immunoSEQ multiplex PCR; TCRdb keeps only in-frame clonotypes and omits some of them. This table has approximately 200,000 clones, 80% to 90% appearing once. Those who participated ranged in age from roughly 18 to 90 years and resided in some 24 US areas. What the recovered Cohort 3 donors had was two negative PCRs, clearance, or symptom resolution. The TCR comes from a man aged 40-49 years who had recovered from COVID-19. The chain carries TRBV12-5 and TRBJ1-4, with 9 bases matching TRBD1. Material for sequencing was PBMCs or T cells enriched from blood (not recorded which). CDR3 nucleotide sequence: TGTGCTAGTGGTTTGGTACAGGGGGCGACTAATGAAAAACTGTTTTTT. It translates to CASGLVQGATNEKLFF. Combining the CDR3 with reference TRBV12-5 and TRBJ1-4 gives the whole variable domain DARVTQTPRHKVTEMGQEVTMRCQPILGHNTVFWYRQTMMQGLELLAYFRNRAPLDDSGMPKDRFSAEMPDATLATLKIQPSEPRDSAVYFCASGLVQGATNEKLFFGSGTQLSVL.